A selection of T cell receptor beta chains follows, all from one sample in a study of a mutant IDH1 vaccine in newly diagnosed glioma. Profiling relied on immunoSEQ multiplex PCR, and the TCRdb table lists in-frame clones only, not all of them. Seen here are about 54,000 clones, approximately 80% observed once, and the top ten hold around 3.9%. Their recognized antigens are unknown. The source material was PBMCs, sampled from a glioma patient whose treatment included an IDH1 peptide vaccine. The source is a woman aged 18 to 35 with glioma. Both conserved end residues are part of each CDR3. D genes are given only for firm matches. The size field is filled for only some rows; it gives once, few, many or a size class.

D gene: TRBD1; J gene: TRBJ1-5; V gene: TRBV19; clone size: NA; CDR3 protein: CASSIRLGGSNQPQHF; CDR3 DNA: TGTGCCAGTAGTATTCGCCTAGGGGGCAGCAATCAGCCCCAGCATTTT
D gene: TRBD1; J gene: TRBJ2-7; V gene: TRBV10-3; clone size: few; CDR3 protein: CAILLDRGPQRGEQYF; CDR3 DNA: TGTGCCATCCTCCTGGACAGGGGACCCCAGAGGGGCGAGCAGTACTTC
D gene: NA; J gene: TRBJ2-7; V gene: TRBV5-1; clone size: NA; CDR3 protein: CASSLVGGAAEQYF; CDR3 DNA: TGCGCCAGCAGCTTGGTGGGCGGGGCGGCCGAGCAGTACTTC
D gene: NA; J gene: TRBJ1-5; V gene: TRBV5-1; clone size: NA; CDR3 protein: CASSLGTGNQPQHF; CDR3 DNA: TGCGCCAGCAGCTTGGGGACAGGCAATCAGCCCCAGCATTTT
D gene: TRBD1; J gene: TRBJ1-2; V gene: TRBV14; clone size: NA; CDR3 protein: CASSLRGGQGYYGYTF; CDR3 DNA: TGTGCCAGCAGCCTCAGGGGGGGCCAGGGCTATTATGGCTACACCTTC
D gene: NA; J gene: TRBJ2-2; V gene: TRBV18; clone size: NA; CDR3 protein: CASSPGSPGVTGELFF; CDR3 DNA: TGTGCCAGCTCACCGGGTTCCCCAGGGGTGACCGGGGAGCTGTTTTTT
D gene: NA; J gene: TRBJ1-6; V gene: TRBV18; clone size: NA; CDR3 protein: CASSPQQLLNSPLHF; CDR3 DNA: TGTGCCAGCTCACCACAGCAGTTACTCAATTCACCCCTCCACTTT
D gene: TRBD1; J gene: TRBJ2-2; V gene: TRBV6-4; clone size: NA; CDR3 protein: CASSPQTGANTGELFF; CDR3 DNA: TGTGCCAGCAGTCCCCAAACAGGGGCGAACACCGGGGAGCTGTTTTTT
D gene: NA; J gene: TRBJ2-1; V gene: TRBV28; clone size: NA; CDR3 protein: CASSLPGTAQFF; CDR3 DNA: TGTGCCAGCAGCCTCCCGGGGACGGCTCAGTTCTTC
D gene: NA; J gene: TRBJ2-5; V gene: TRBV19; clone size: NA; CDR3 protein: CASSIHGGETQYF; CDR3 DNA: TGTGCCAGTAGTATCCATGGGGGGGAGACCCAGTACTTC
D gene: NA; J gene: TRBJ1-2; V gene: TRBV27; clone size: NA; CDR3 protein: CASSLNRRGHGYTF; CDR3 DNA: TGTGCCAGCAGTTTAAATCGCAGGGGTCACGGCTACACCTTC
D gene: NA; J gene: TRBJ2-7; V gene: TRBV27; clone size: NA; CDR3 protein: CASSLRHSYEQYF; CDR3 DNA: TGTGCCAGCAGTCTTCGACACTCCTACGAGCAGTACTTC
D gene: NA; J gene: TRBJ1-2; V gene: TRBV10-3; clone size: NA; CDR3 protein: CAISEQGRKYGYTF; CDR3 DNA: TGTGCCATCAGTGAACAAGGGCGGAAGTATGGCTACACCTTC
D gene: NA; J gene: TRBJ2-6; V gene: TRBV6-4; clone size: NA; CDR3 protein: CASSEDPGANVLTF; CDR3 DNA: TGTGCCAGCAGTGAAGACCCTGGGGCCAACGTCCTGACTTTC
D gene: TRBD2; J gene: TRBJ2-3; V gene: TRBV7-3; clone size: NA; CDR3 protein: CASSLTNVGLAGVDTQYF; CDR3 DNA: TGTGCCAGCAGCTTGACGAACGTGGGACTAGCGGGAGTGGATACGCAGTATTTT
D gene: NA; J gene: TRBJ2-7; V gene: TRBV9; clone size: NA; CDR3 protein: CASSVAAGGFYEQYF; CDR3 DNA: TGTGCCAGCAGCGTAGCGGCAGGAGGCTTCTACGAGCAGTACTTC
D gene: TRBD2; J gene: TRBJ2-2; V gene: TRBV5-6; clone size: NA; CDR3 protein: CVSSLPELAGALNTGELFF; CDR3 DNA: TGTGTCAGCAGCTTGCCGGAACTAGCGGGGGCCCTAAACACCGGGGAGCTGTTTTTT
D gene: NA; J gene: TRBJ1-2; V gene: TRBV6-4; clone size: NA; CDR3 protein: CASRPRQGGGYTF; CDR3 DNA: TGTGCCAGCAGGCCGAGGCAGGGTGGTGGCTACACCTTC
D gene: TRBD1; J gene: TRBJ1-2; V gene: TRBV19; clone size: NA; CDR3 protein: CASSSGQGSYGYTF; CDR3 DNA: TGTGCCAGTAGTTCCGGACAGGGAAGCTATGGCTACACCTTC
D gene: NA; J gene: TRBJ1-4; V gene: TRBV29-1; clone size: NA; CDR3 protein: CSVESRGREKLFF; CDR3 DNA: TGCAGCGTTGAGTCCCGAGGGAGGGAAAAACTGTTTTTT